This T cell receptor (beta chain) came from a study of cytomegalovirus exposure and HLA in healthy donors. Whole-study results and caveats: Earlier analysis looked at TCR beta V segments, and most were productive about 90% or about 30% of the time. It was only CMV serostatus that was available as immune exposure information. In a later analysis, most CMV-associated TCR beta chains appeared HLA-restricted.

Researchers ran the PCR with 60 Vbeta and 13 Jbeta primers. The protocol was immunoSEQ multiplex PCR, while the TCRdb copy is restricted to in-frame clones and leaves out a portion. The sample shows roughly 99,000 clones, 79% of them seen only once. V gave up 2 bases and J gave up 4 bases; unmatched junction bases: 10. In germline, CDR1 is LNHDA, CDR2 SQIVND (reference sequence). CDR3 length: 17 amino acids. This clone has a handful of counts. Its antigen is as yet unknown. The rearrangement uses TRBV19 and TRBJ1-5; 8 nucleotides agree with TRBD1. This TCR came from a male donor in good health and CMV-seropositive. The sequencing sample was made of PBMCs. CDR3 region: CASSISEDRVRNQPQHF. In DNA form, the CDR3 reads TGTGCCAGTAGTATATCAGAGGACAGGGTCAGGAATCAGCCCCAGCATTTT.